This entry concerns a single T cell receptor (beta chain). As yet, its antigen is unknown. Amplification used 60 Vbeta primers and 13 Jbeta primers. TCRdb's copy holds only in-frame clones and misses some; the assay was immunoSEQ multiplex PCR. The sample has about 130,000 clones, 73% seen once. Germline CDR1 LNHNV, CDR2 YYDKDF (reference sequence). Trimming took off 1 base at V and 2 bases at J, with 11 bases between the two ends. The CDR3 runs 15 residues. The data stem from a study of cytomegalovirus exposure and HLA in healthy donors. Across the study: Around 190 million T cells yielded approximately 100 million unique TCR beta sequences, as an earlier analysis found. Regarding the study as a whole: Reports described diagnosis of cytomegalovirus status by the classifier as highly specific and sensitive. The authors later linked a missense DCLRE1C variant to TCR beta V- and J-gene trimming. According to a later analysis, donors in an Asian-associated ancestry cluster reportedly had fewer N-insertions than the roughly 660-donor mean.

This TCR was sampled from a woman aged 40 to 50 in good health and CMV-seropositive. This rearrangement joins TRBV15 to TRBJ2-5, with D possibly matching TRBD2 (5 bases). Specimen: PBMCs. CDR3 nucleotide sequence: TGTGCCACCAGCAGAGGTCGGAGCGGACAAGAGACCCAGTACTTC. Its protein product is CATSRGRSGQETQYF.